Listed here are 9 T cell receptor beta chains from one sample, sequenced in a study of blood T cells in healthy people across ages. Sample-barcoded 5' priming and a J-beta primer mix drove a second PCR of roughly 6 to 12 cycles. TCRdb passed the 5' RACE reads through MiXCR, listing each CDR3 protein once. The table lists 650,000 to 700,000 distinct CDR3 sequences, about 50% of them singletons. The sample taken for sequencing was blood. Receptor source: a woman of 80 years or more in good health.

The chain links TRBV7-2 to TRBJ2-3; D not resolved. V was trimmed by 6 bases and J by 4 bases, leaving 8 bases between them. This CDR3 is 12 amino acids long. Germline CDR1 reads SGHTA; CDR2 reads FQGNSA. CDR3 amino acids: CASRTPADTQYF. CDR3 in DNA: TGTGCCAGCAGGACCCCGGCAGATACGCAGTATTTT. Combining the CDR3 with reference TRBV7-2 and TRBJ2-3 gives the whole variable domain GAGVSQSPSNKVTEKGKDVELRCDPISGHTALYWYRQSLGQGLEFLIYFQGNSAPDKSGLPSDRFSAERTGGSVSTLTIQRTQQEDSAVYLCASRTPADTQYFGPGTRLTVL.

The CDR3 sequence is CASSRDRELFF. DNA for the CDR3: TGTGCCAGCAGTAGAGACAGGGAGCTGTTTTTT. This chain joins TRBV12-3 or TRBV12-4 and TRBJ2-2; no reliable D call. Trimming stripped 5 bases from V and 9 bases from J, with 7 bases between. The CDR3 spans 11 residues.

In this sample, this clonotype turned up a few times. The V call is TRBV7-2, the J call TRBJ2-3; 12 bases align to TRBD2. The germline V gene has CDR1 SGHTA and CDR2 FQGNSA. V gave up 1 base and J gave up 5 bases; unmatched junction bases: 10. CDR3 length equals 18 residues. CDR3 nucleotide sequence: TGTGCCAGCAGCTTAGAGGCTAGCGGGGGGGCCTCGGAAGATACGCAGTATTTT. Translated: CASSLEASGGASEDTQYF.

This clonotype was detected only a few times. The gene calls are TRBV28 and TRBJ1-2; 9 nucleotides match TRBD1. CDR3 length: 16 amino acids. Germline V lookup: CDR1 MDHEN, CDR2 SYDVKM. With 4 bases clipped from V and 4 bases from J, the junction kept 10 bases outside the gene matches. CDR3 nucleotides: TGTGCCAGCAGTTCCGGGACAGGGATCGAAAGCTATGGCTACACCTTC. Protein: CASSSGTGIESYGYTF.

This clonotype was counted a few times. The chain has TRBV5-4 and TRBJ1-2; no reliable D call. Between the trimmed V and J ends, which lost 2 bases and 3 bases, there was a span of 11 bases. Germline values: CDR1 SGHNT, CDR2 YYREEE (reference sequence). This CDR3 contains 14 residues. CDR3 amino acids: CASSFGWGDYGYTF. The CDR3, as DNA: TGTGCCAGCAGCTTCGGTTGGGGAGACTATGGCTACACCTTC.

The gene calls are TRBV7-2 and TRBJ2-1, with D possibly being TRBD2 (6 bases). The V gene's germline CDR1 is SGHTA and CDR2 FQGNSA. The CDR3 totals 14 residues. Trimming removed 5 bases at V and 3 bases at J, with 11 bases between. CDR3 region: CASSPGVDYNEQFF. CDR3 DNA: TGTGCCAGCAGCCCGGGGGTCGACTACAATGAGCAGTTCTTC.

CDR3 residues: CASSAMRGPYGYTF. DNA for the CDR3: TGTGCCAGCAGTGCCATGAGGGGCCCCTATGGCTACACCTTC. The genes are TRBV25-1 and TRBJ1-2; D might be TRBD1 (5 bases). The CDR3 totals 14 residues. Between the trimmed V and J ends, which lost 4 bases and 4 bases, there was a span of 13 bases. Germline CDR1 and CDR2: MGHDK and SYGVNS.

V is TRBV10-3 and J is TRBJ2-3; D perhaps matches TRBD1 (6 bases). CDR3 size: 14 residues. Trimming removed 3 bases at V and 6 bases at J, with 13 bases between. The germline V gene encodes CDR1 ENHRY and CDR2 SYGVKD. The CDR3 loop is CAISDFTGMDTQYF. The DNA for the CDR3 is TGTGCCATCAGTGATTTCACAGGGATGGATACGCAGTATTTT.

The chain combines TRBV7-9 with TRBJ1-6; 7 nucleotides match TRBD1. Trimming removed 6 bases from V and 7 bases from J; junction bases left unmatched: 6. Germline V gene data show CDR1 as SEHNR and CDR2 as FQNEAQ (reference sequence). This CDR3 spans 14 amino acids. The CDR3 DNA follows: TGTGCCAGCAGTGCGGGACAGCAGAATTCACCCCTCCACTTT. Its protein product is CASSAGQQNSPLHF. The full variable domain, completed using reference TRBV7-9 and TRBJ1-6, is DTGVSQNPRHKITKRGQNVTFRCDPISEHNRLYWYRQTLGQGPEFLTYFQNEAQLEKSRLLSDRFSAERPKGSFSTLEIQRTEQGDSAMYLCASSAGQQNSPLHFGNGTRLTVT.